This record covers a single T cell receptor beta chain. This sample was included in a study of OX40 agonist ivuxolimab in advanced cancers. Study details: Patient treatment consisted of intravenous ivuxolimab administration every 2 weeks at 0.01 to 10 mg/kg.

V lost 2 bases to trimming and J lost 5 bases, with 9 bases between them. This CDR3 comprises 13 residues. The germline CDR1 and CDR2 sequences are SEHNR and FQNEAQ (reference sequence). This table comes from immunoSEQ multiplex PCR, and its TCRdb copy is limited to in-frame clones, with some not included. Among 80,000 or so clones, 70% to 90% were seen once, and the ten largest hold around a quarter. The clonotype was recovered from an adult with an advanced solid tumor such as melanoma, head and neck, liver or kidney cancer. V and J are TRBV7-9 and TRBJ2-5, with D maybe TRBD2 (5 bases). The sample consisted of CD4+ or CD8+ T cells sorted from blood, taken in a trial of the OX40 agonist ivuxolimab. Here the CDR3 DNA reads TGTGCCAGCAGCTTATTCCCGGGGGAGACCCAGTACTTC. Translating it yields CASSLFPGETQYF.